This is a list of T cell receptor beta chains from one sample in a study of blood T cell repertoires in COVID-19. Sequencing was performed with immunoSEQ multiplex PCR; in TCRdb, only in-frame clones are kept and a portion is missing. The sample lists approximately 170,000 clones; 70% to 90% were seen once. What was sequenced was peripheral blood. Receptor source: a man aged 55 to 70 who had recovered from COVID-19. Both conserved end residues are part of each CDR3. A D gene is named only where the DNA matches it firmly. Clone size is given for some rows only: seen once, a few or many times, or a class if the clone is expanded.

V: TRBV10-3
size: few
J: TRBJ1-2
D: NA
CDR3: CAISESRGYGYTF
DNA: TGTGCCATCAGTGAGTCACGGGGCTATGGCTACACCTTC

V: TRBV2
size: NA
J: TRBJ2-1
D: NA
CDR3: CASRAPSSYNEQFF
DNA: TGTGCCAGCAGGGCACCTAGCTCCTACAATGAGCAGTTCTTC

V: TRBV7-2
size: NA
J: TRBJ1-3
D: NA
CDR3: CASNLDSGSGNTIYF
DNA: TGTGCCAGCAATCTGGACAGTGGTTCTGGAAACACCATATATTTT

V: TRBV11-2
size: NA
J: TRBJ2-5
D: NA
CDR3: CASSLGLQGRETQYF
DNA: TGTGCCAGCAGCTTAGGACTCCAGGGCCGGGAGACCCAGTACTTC

V: TRBV5-5
size: NA
J: TRBJ2-7
D: NA
CDR3: CASRGLTYEQYF
DNA: TGTGCCAGCAGGGGGCTGACGTACGAGCAGTACTTC

V: TRBV30
size: NA
J: TRBJ1-1
D: TRBD1
CDR3: CAWDTGQPGAFF
DNA: TGTGCCTGGGATACGGGACAGCCAGGGGCTTTCTTT

V: TRBV11-2
size: many
J: TRBJ2-7
D: NA
CDR3: CASSPLGGRARGNYYEQYF
DNA: TGTGCCAGCAGCCCCCTGGGCGGCAGGGCCCGTGGGAACTACTACGAGCAGTACTTC

V: TRBV19
size: NA
J: TRBJ1-1
D: NA
CDR3: CASSSTGDTEAFF
DNA: TGTGCCAGTAGTAGCACGGGTGACACTGAAGCTTTCTTT

V: TRBV2
size: NA
J: TRBJ2-1
D: TRBD2
CDR3: CASSELAGTSSYNEQFF
DNA: TGTGCCAGCAGTGAGCTAGCGGGGACTAGCTCCTACAATGAGCAGTTCTTC

V: TRBV6-5
size: NA
J: TRBJ1-4
D: NA
CDR3: CASGRGINEKLFF
DNA: TGTGCCAGCGGAAGGGGAATCAATGAAAAACTGTTTTTT

V: TRBV5-1
size: NA
J: TRBJ1-5
D: NA
CDR3: CASSPVASRTLGGGRGYSNQPQHF
DNA: TGCGCCAGCAGCCCGGTGGCGAGTCGGACCCTCGGGGGGGGGCGCGGATATAGCAATCAGCCCCAGCATTTT

V: TRBV6-5
size: NA
J: TRBJ2-4
D: TRBD1
CDR3: CASSYGGQKNIQYF
DNA: TGTGCCAGCAGTTACGGGGGACAGAAAAACATTCAGTACTTC

V: TRBV7-9
size: few
J: TRBJ1-2
D: NA
CDR3: CASRKEAGYTF
DNA: TGTGCCAGCAGGAAGGAGGCTGGCTACACCTTC

V: TRBV6-6
size: NA
J: TRBJ1-4
D: NA
CDR3: CASSPISTNEKLFF
DNA: TGTGCCAGCAGTCCCATTTCAACTAATGAAAAACTGTTTTTT

V: TRBV6-5
size: NA
J: TRBJ1-1
D: NA
CDR3: CASQRGGIGNTEAFF
DNA: TGTGCCAGTCAAAGGGGGGGCATAGGGAACACTGAAGCTTTCTTT

V: TRBV7-2
size: NA
J: TRBJ2-7
D: TRBD2
CDR3: CASSITSGTYEQYF
DNA: TGTGCCAGCAGCATTACTAGCGGGACCTACGAGCAGTACTTC

V: TRBV24-1
size: NA
J: TRBJ2-5
D: NA
CDR3: CATSDSPRGTQYF
DNA: TGTGCCACCAGTGATTCTCCTAGAGGGACCCAGTACTTC

V: TRBV15
size: NA
J: TRBJ2-1
D: TRBD1
CDR3: CATSRSGEPGTGVQFF
DNA: TGTGCCACCAGCAGGTCGGGAGAACCCGGGACAGGGGTTCAGTTCTTC

V: TRBV10-3
size: NA
J: TRBJ2-7
D: TRBD1
CDR3: CAISESLAGTAYEQYF
DNA: TGTGCCATCAGTGAGTCGTTGGCCGGGACAGCCTACGAGCAGTACTTC

V: TRBV5-1
size: few
J: TRBJ1-1
D: TRBD1
CDR3: CASSLTGVANTEAFF
DNA: TGCGCCAGCAGCTTAACAGGGGTGGCGAACACTGAAGCTTTCTTT

V: TRBV7-3
size: NA
J: TRBJ1-6
D: NA
CDR3: CASSLTSGFNSPLHF
DNA: TGTGCCAGCAGCTTAACCTCAGGGTTTAATTCACCCCTCCACTTT

V: TRBV6-4
size: NA
J: TRBJ1-2
D: NA
CDR3: CASSEGTPGDYGYTF
DNA: TGTGCCAGCAGTGAAGGGACACCGGGCGACTATGGCTACACCTTC

V: TRBV4-2
size: NA
J: TRBJ1-4
D: NA
CDR3: CASSQDRGAGYEKLFF
DNA: TGTGCCAGCAGCCAAGATCGGGGGGCGGGGTATGAAAAACTGTTTTTT

V: TRBV29-1
size: NA
J: TRBJ2-5
D: NA
CDR3: CSVVTSSSGTQYF
DNA: TGCAGCGTTGTGACTTCGTCCTCGGGGACCCAGTACTTC

V: TRBV7-2
size: NA
J: TRBJ1-5
D: NA
CDR3: CASSLGGGKPSNQPQHF
DNA: TGTGCCAGCAGCTTAGGCGGGGGAAAGCCTAGCAATCAGCCCCAGCATTTT

V: TRBV19
size: NA
J: TRBJ2-7
D: TRBD2
CDR3: CASSIRPSGTYEQYF
DNA: TGTGCCAGTAGTATACGTCCTAGCGGAACCTACGAGCAGTACTTC

V: TRBV5-1
size: NA
J: TRBJ1-3
D: NA
CDR3: CASSLGTSFSGNTIYF
DNA: TGCGCCAGCAGCCTCGGGACATCTTTCTCTGGAAACACCATATATTTT

V: TRBV2
size: NA
J: TRBJ1-6
D: TRBD1
CDR3: CASSARDRVGGNSPLHF
DNA: TGTGCCAGCAGCGCCAGGGACAGGGTTGGGGGCAATTCACCCCTCCACTTT

V: TRBV6-4
size: NA
J: TRBJ1-5
D: NA
CDR3: CASSDSSDTSQPQHF
DNA: TGTGCCAGCAGTGACTCATCGGACACAAGTCAGCCCCAGCATTTT

V: TRBV11-3
size: NA
J: TRBJ1-1
D: TRBD1
CDR3: CASSFNVGTGARRNTEAFF
DNA: TGTGCCAGCAGCTTCAATGTTGGGACAGGGGCTCGGCGGAACACTGAAGCTTTCTTT

V: TRBV24-1
size: NA
J: TRBJ2-1
D: TRBD2
CDR3: CATSDQAGGYNEQFF
DNA: TGTGCCACCAGTGATCAAGCGGGGGGGTACAATGAGCAGTTCTTC

V: TRBV15
size: NA
J: TRBJ1-4
D: TRBD1
CDR3: CATVRTGGSMATNEKLFF
DNA: TGTGCCACCGTCAGGACAGGGGGCAGTATGGCAACTAATGAAAAACTGTTTTTT